This T cell receptor beta chain was documented in a study of T cell responses to AZD1222 COVID-19 vaccine. Libraries were prepared by immunoSEQ multiplex PCR; TCRdb keeps only in-frame clonotypes and omits some of them. The sample consists of about 94,000 clones, almost 90% of them appearing once. Study-wide findings and caveats: Among vaccine-associated CD4 TCRs, coverage spanned spike, with dominance at 160-218 and 743-854.

This CDR3 contains 14 residues. CDR1 is ENHRY and CDR2 is SYGVKD in the germline V gene. V was pared by 8 bases and J by 2 bases, with 8 bases of the junction left unmatched. This clone has only one observation. What it binds is not known. Sequences were derived from peripheral blood, sampled on day 0 of AZD1222 vaccination. This sequence joins TRBV10-3 and TRBJ2-7; 8 nucleotides line up with TRBD1. This clonotype originated in an adult in good health. The CDR3 nucleotides read TGTGCCATCGGTAGGGACAGGAGGCCCTACGAGCAGTACTTC. It codes for CAIGRDRRPYEQYF.